These T cell receptor beta chains were read from a single sample in a study of T-cell reconstitution after alpha-beta-depleted transplantation in children. TCRdb independently ran MiXCR on the PCR reads; one entry per CDR3 protein. The sample has roughly 400,000 distinct CDR3 sequences; 20% are singletons. The sample was PBMCs from the stem cell graft donor, taken from the stem cell graft. The receptors were sampled from a human donor who donated a stem cell graft to a child with acute myeloid leukemia. Both conserved end residues are part of each CDR3. D genes are given only for firm matches. Part of the rows lack a size; the others show once, few, many or a class for expanded clones.

d_gene: NA; len: 15; abundance: NA; j_gene: TRBJ2-1; v_gene: TRBV5-1; CDR3aa: CASSLMGAQDNEQFF; CDR3nt: TGCGCCAGCAGCTTGATGGGGGCGCAGGACAATGAGCAGTTCTTC
d_gene: TRBD2; len: 21; abundance: few; j_gene: TRBJ2-7; v_gene: TRBV25-1; CDR3aa: CASSDATFPGLAGERSYEQYF; CDR3nt: TGTGCCAGCAGTGACGCAACCTTTCCGGGACTAGCGGGAGAGAGGTCCTACGAGCAGTACTTC
d_gene: TRBD1; len: 16; abundance: many; j_gene: TRBJ1-2; v_gene: TRBV10-3; CDR3aa: CAITAGQGSLNYGYTF; CDR3nt: TGTGCCATCACAGCAGGACAGGGGTCACTTAACTATGGCTACACCTTC
d_gene: NA; len: 15; abundance: NA; j_gene: TRBJ2-1; v_gene: TRBV11-2; CDR3aa: CASSWTPSSYNEQFF; CDR3nt: TGTGCCAGCAGCTGGACTCCCAGCTCCTACAATGAGCAGTTCTTC
d_gene: TRBD2; len: 15; abundance: many; j_gene: TRBJ2-1; v_gene: TRBV27; CDR3aa: CASRLAGDPLDEQFF; CDR3nt: TGTGCCAGCAGACTAGCGGGGGATCCCTTGGATGAGCAGTTCTTC
d_gene: TRBD1; len: 15; abundance: few; j_gene: TRBJ2-1; v_gene: TRBV7-9; CDR3aa: CASSLGDREHDEQFF; CDR3nt: TGTGCCAGCAGCTTAGGGGACAGGGAGCATGATGAGCAGTTCTTC
d_gene: TRBD2; len: 14; abundance: many; j_gene: TRBJ2-3; v_gene: TRBV12-3/TRBV12-4; CDR3aa: CASETSGKTDTQYF; CDR3nt: TGTGCCAGCGAGACTAGCGGGAAGACAGATACGCAGTATTTT
d_gene: NA; len: 18; abundance: few; j_gene: TRBJ2-6; v_gene: TRBV29-1; CDR3aa: CSVERDIRRSSGANVLTF; CDR3nt: TGCAGCGTTGAACGGGACATCCGAAGGTCCTCTGGGGCCAACGTCCTGACTTTC
d_gene: NA; len: 12; abundance: many; j_gene: TRBJ1-1; v_gene: TRBV5-1; CDR3aa: CASSLEGLRAFF; CDR3nt: TGCGCCAGCAGCTTGGAGGGGTTGCGAGCTTTCTTT
d_gene: NA; len: 14; abundance: few; j_gene: TRBJ2-1; v_gene: TRBV19; CDR3aa: CASSLGAADNEQFF; CDR3nt: TGTGCCAGTAGTCTGGGGGCAGCGGACAATGAGCAGTTCTTC
d_gene: NA; len: 12; abundance: few; j_gene: TRBJ2-7; v_gene: TRBV5-1; CDR3aa: CASSPANYEQYF; CDR3nt: TGCGCCAGCAGCCCGGCGAACTACGAGCAGTACTTC
d_gene: NA; len: 13; abundance: many; j_gene: TRBJ2-1; v_gene: TRBV5-6; CDR3aa: CASSLDPYNEQFF; CDR3nt: TGTGCCAGCAGCTTGGATCCTTACAATGAGCAGTTCTTC
d_gene: TRBD1; len: 14; abundance: NA; j_gene: TRBJ1-1; v_gene: TRBV6-2/TRBV6-3; CDR3aa: CASSDGQGIPEAFF; CDR3nt: TGTGCCAGCAGTGATGGACAGGGGATCCCTGAAGCTTTCTTT
d_gene: NA; len: 15; abundance: NA; j_gene: TRBJ2-5; v_gene: TRBV5-1; CDR3aa: CASSYGARAGETQYF; CDR3nt: TGCGCCAGCAGTTATGGCGCGCGCGCGGGAGAGACCCAGTACTTC
d_gene: NA; len: 13; abundance: NA; j_gene: TRBJ1-4; v_gene: TRBV28; CDR3aa: CASSLPGSEKLFF; CDR3nt: TGTGCCAGCAGTCTCCCCGGCAGTGAAAAACTGTTTTTT
d_gene: NA; len: 12; abundance: NA; j_gene: TRBJ1-2; v_gene: TRBV29-1; CDR3aa: CSVGALGYGYTF; CDR3nt: TGCAGCGTTGGGGCGCTCGGGTATGGCTACACCTTC
d_gene: NA; len: 12; abundance: many; j_gene: TRBJ2-1; v_gene: TRBV20-1; CDR3aa: CSASGRDNEQFF; CDR3nt: TGCAGTGCTAGCGGGCGGGACAATGAGCAGTTCTTC
d_gene: NA; len: 15; abundance: many; j_gene: TRBJ2-2; v_gene: TRBV12-3/TRBV12-4; CDR3aa: CASSLEGGNTGELFF; CDR3nt: TGTGCCAGCAGTTTAGAGGGAGGGAACACCGGGGAGCTGTTTTTT
d_gene: TRBD2; len: 11; abundance: few; j_gene: TRBJ2-3; v_gene: TRBV20-1; CDR3aa: CSAKRERAQYF; CDR3nt: TGCAGTGCTAAGCGGGAGAGGGCGCAGTATTTT
d_gene: TRBD2; len: 15; abundance: few; j_gene: TRBJ2-1; v_gene: TRBV28; CDR3aa: CASSQTGLAYNEQFF; CDR3nt: TGTGCCAGCAGCCAGACGGGACTAGCGTACAATGAGCAGTTCTTC
d_gene: NA; len: 14; abundance: NA; j_gene: TRBJ2-2; v_gene: TRBV12-3/TRBV12-4; CDR3aa: CASRRDLNTGELFF; CDR3nt: TGTGCCAGCAGGCGGGACTTGAACACCGGGGAGCTGTTTTTT
d_gene: NA; len: 17; abundance: NA; j_gene: TRBJ1-2; v_gene: TRBV12-3/TRBV12-4; CDR3aa: CASSILYGSMINYGYTF; CDR3nt: TGTGCCAGCAGCATACTTTACGGGTCGATGATAAACTATGGCTACACCTTC
d_gene: TRBD2; len: 17; abundance: few; j_gene: TRBJ2-1; v_gene: TRBV12-3/TRBV12-4; CDR3aa: CASSLIGGRASYNEQFF; CDR3nt: TGTGCCAGCAGTTTAATCGGCGGGAGGGCCTCCTACAATGAGCAGTTCTTC
d_gene: NA; len: 15; abundance: many; j_gene: TRBJ2-3; v_gene: TRBV5-1; CDR3aa: CASSLEFPGTDTQYF; CDR3nt: TGCGCCAGCAGCTTGGAATTTCCGGGCACAGATACGCAGTATTTT
d_gene: NA; len: 14; abundance: few; j_gene: TRBJ2-7; v_gene: TRBV7-3; CDR3aa: CASSGGLAKYEQYF; CDR3nt: TGTGCCAGCAGCGGGGGACTGGCTAAATACGAGCAGTACTTC
d_gene: NA; len: 14; abundance: few; j_gene: TRBJ2-1; v_gene: TRBV7-2; CDR3aa: CASSWGLSSNEQFF; CDR3nt: TGTGCCAGCAGCTGGGGACTTTCTTCCAATGAGCAGTTCTTC
d_gene: NA; len: 14; abundance: NA; j_gene: TRBJ1-1; v_gene: TRBV6-1; CDR3aa: CASSEALRNTEAFF; CDR3nt: TGTGCCAGCAGTGAAGCGCTTCGGAACACTGAAGCTTTCTTT
d_gene: TRBD2; len: 16; abundance: few; j_gene: TRBJ2-7; v_gene: TRBV20-1; CDR3aa: CSARDMASGSHYEQYF; CDR3nt: TGCAGTGCTAGAGATATGGCTAGCGGGAGTCATTACGAGCAGTACTTC
d_gene: TRBD1; len: 15; abundance: NA; j_gene: TRBJ1-3; v_gene: TRBV18; CDR3aa: CASSPEGAIGNTIYF; CDR3nt: TGTGCCAGCTCACCGGAGGGGGCAATTGGAAACACCATATATTTT
d_gene: NA; len: 14; abundance: many; j_gene: TRBJ2-7; v_gene: TRBV29-1; CDR3aa: CSVFGAEGYYEQYF; CDR3nt: TGCAGCGTTTTTGGGGCGGAGGGTTACTACGAGCAGTACTTC
d_gene: NA; len: 14; abundance: NA; j_gene: TRBJ1-1; v_gene: TRBV27; CDR3aa: CASRPTPGATEAFF; CDR3nt: TGTGCCAGCAGACCAACCCCGGGGGCCACTGAAGCTTTCTTT
d_gene: NA; len: 15; abundance: few; j_gene: TRBJ2-3; v_gene: TRBV5-1; CDR3aa: CASSLWALGTDTQYF; CDR3nt: TGCGCCAGCAGCTTATGGGCTCTCGGAACAGATACGCAGTATTTT
d_gene: TRBD2; len: 15; abundance: few; j_gene: TRBJ2-1; v_gene: TRBV20-1; CDR3aa: CSARDLGTTSNEQFF; CDR3nt: TGCAGTGCTAGAGATTTGGGGACTACTAGCAATGAGCAGTTCTTC
d_gene: NA; len: 11; abundance: NA; j_gene: TRBJ1-2; v_gene: TRBV2; CDR3aa: CASSESYGYTF; CDR3nt: TGTGCCAGCAGTGAAAGCTATGGCTACACCTTC
d_gene: NA; len: 13; abundance: few; j_gene: TRBJ1-5; v_gene: TRBV24-1; CDR3aa: CATSDRGRQPQHF; CDR3nt: TGTGCCACCAGTGACCGAGGACGTCAGCCCCAGCATTTT
d_gene: TRBD2; len: 16; abundance: many; j_gene: TRBJ2-1; v_gene: TRBV15; CDR3aa: CATSRDSSGTSNEQFF; CDR3nt: TGTGCCACCAGCAGAGATAGTTCCGGGACTAGCAATGAGCAGTTCTTC
d_gene: NA; len: 13; abundance: NA; j_gene: TRBJ2-5; v_gene: TRBV6-5; CDR3aa: CASSYAFQETQYF; CDR3nt: TGTGCCAGCAGTTACGCCTTCCAAGAGACCCAGTACTTC
d_gene: NA; len: 15; abundance: NA; j_gene: TRBJ1-1; v_gene: TRBV5-4; CDR3aa: CASSLGTRANTEAFF; CDR3nt: TGTGCCAGCAGCTTGGGTACGAGGGCGAACACTGAAGCTTTCTTT
d_gene: TRBD2; len: 15; abundance: NA; j_gene: TRBJ2-1; v_gene: TRBV28; CDR3aa: CASSLGGRTGNEQFF; CDR3nt: TGTGCCAGCAGTTTAGGCGGGAGAACGGGCAATGAGCAGTTCTTC
d_gene: TRBD2; len: 16; abundance: NA; j_gene: TRBJ2-1; v_gene: TRBV4-1; CDR3aa: CASSQITSGSYNEQFF; CDR3nt: TGCGCCAGCAGCCAAATAACTAGCGGGAGCTACAATGAGCAGTTCTTC
d_gene: NA; len: 14; abundance: NA; j_gene: TRBJ2-7; v_gene: TRBV7-6; CDR3aa: CASSLSGGLAEQYF; CDR3nt: TGTGCCAGCAGCTTATCGGGCGGGTTGGCCGAGCAGTACTTC
d_gene: NA; len: 13; abundance: many; j_gene: TRBJ1-2; v_gene: TRBV7-9; CDR3aa: CASSLGQNDGYTF; CDR3nt: TGTGCCAGCAGCTTAGGACAGAATGATGGCTACACCTTC
d_gene: NA; len: 14; abundance: few; j_gene: TRBJ1-1; v_gene: TRBV29-1; CDR3aa: CSVEFQNGDTEAFF; CDR3nt: TGCAGCGTTGAATTTCAAAACGGGGACACTGAAGCTTTCTTT
d_gene: NA; len: 13; abundance: NA; j_gene: TRBJ2-5; v_gene: TRBV29-1; CDR3aa: CSVVGGWEETQYF; CDR3nt: TGCAGCGTTGTGGGGGGCTGGGAAGAGACCCAGTACTTC
d_gene: NA; len: 14; abundance: few; j_gene: TRBJ2-3; v_gene: TRBV20-1; CDR3aa: CSVPGGLSTDTQYF; CDR3nt: TGCAGTGTTCCTGGTGGACTGAGCACAGATACGCAGTATTTT
d_gene: NA; len: 15; abundance: NA; j_gene: TRBJ2-1; v_gene: TRBV6-5; CDR3aa: CASSYVAASYNEQFF; CDR3nt: TGTGCCAGCAGTTACGTTGCAGCCTCCTACAATGAGCAGTTCTTC
d_gene: TRBD1; len: 15; abundance: few; j_gene: TRBJ1-4; v_gene: TRBV5-5; CDR3aa: CASSLRDRVNEKLFF; CDR3nt: TGTGCCAGCAGCTTGAGGGACAGGGTTAATGAAAAACTGTTTTTT
d_gene: NA; len: 15; abundance: few; j_gene: TRBJ2-3; v_gene: TRBV29-1; CDR3aa: CSVEGSQDSTDTQYF; CDR3nt: TGCAGCGTTGAAGGAAGTCAGGACAGCACAGATACGCAGTATTTT
d_gene: TRBD1; len: 13; abundance: once; j_gene: TRBJ1-1; v_gene: TRBV28; CDR3aa: CARPRGRNTEAFF; CDR3nt: TGTGCCAGGCCAAGGGGGCGGAACACTGAAGCTTTCTTT